The 17 T cell receptor beta chains below all came from one sample that was sequenced in a study of T cells in women clearing cervical HPV infection. Here immunoSEQ multiplex PCR was the method, and the copy in TCRdb shows in-frame clones only, minus some. Recorded here are tens of thousands of clones; the top ten clones represent approximately 8.4%. Sequencing was done on a sample of blood buffy coat. The receptors shown here come from a woman aged 18-70 years with a cervical HPV16 infection that either progressed to CIN3+ or cleared (not recorded which).

Regarding this clone: The CDR3 extends 3 residues past the end of the read, so its final part is completed from the germline J gene. V is TRBV2 and J is TRBJ2-3, with D perhaps TRBD1 (6 bases). The length of the CDR3 is 13 residues. From germline, CDR1 is SNHLY and CDR2 FYNNEI. CDR3 DNA (partial): TGTGCCAGCTCCAGGGGTGTATTCGAGACG. Amino acids: CASSRGVFET. The CDR3 reads in full as CASSRGVFETQYF.

For this clone: The CDR3 end falls 3 residues outside the read, so it is completed with the germline J gene. The J gene is TRBJ2-5, the V gene TRBV6-2 or TRBV6-3, with 8 bases lining up with TRBD1. This CDR3 is 15 amino acids long. Germline assignment: CDR1 MNHEY and CDR2 SVGEGT. V shed 6 bases and J 5 bases; nucleotides not matched to a gene: 11. CDR3 residues: CASSRGGQGGETQYF. Partial CDR3 DNA: TGTGCCAGCAGCCGGGGCGGACAGGGCGGTGAGACC.

With respect to this clone: With the read ending 3 residues before the CDR3 end, the germline J gene is used to fill in that end. This sequence joins TRBV9 and TRBJ2-7, with TRBD1 matching over 7 bases. Trimming cost V 1 base and J 3 bases; bases outside gene matches: 7. CDR1 SGDLS and CDR2 YYNGEE come from the germline V gene. The CDR3 covers 15 residues. CDR3 bases read: TGTGCCAGCAGCGTAACAGGGGACGACTTCTACGAG. This translates into CASSVTGDDFYE. The CDR3 as a whole reads CASSVTGDDFYEQYF.

On this clone: The DNA ends 3 residues before the CDR3 does, and the rest of the CDR3 is filled in from the germline J gene. The rearrangement uses TRBV5-4 and TRBJ2-7, with D possibly TRBD1 on 5 matching bases. With 0 bases removed from V and 4 bases from J, the gap between germline ends came to 14 bases. The germline CDR1 and CDR2 sequences are SGHNT and YYREEE (reference sequence). This CDR3 spans 15 amino acids. The sequenced part of the CDR3 DNA is TGTGCCAGCAGCTTGGACTCAAACAGGTTGTACGAG. This codes for CASSLDSNRLYE. The CDR3 as a whole reads CASSLDSNRLYEQYF.

Of note for this clone: The read terminates 3 residues ahead of where the CDR3 ends, so the germline J gene completes it. The chain carries TRBV5-1 and TRBJ2-3, with D possibly matching TRBD1 (6 bases). This CDR3 contains 15 residues. The V and J ends lost 0 bases and 4 bases respectively, with 12 bases between them. Germline lookup yields CDR1 SGHRS and CDR2 YFSETQ. CDR3 region: CASSLVGGASDTQYF. CDR3 DNA (partial): TGCGCCAGCAGCTTGGTTGGGGGCGCCTCAGATACG. The whole variable domain, remainder taken from reference TRBV5-1 and TRBJ2-3, is KAGVTQTPRYLIKTRGQQVTLSCSPISGHRSVSWYQQTPGQGLQFLFEYFSETQRNKGNFPGRFSGRQFSNSRSEMNVSTLELGDSALYLCASSLVGGASDTQYFGPGTRLTVL.

This clone ranks as medium-sized in terms of frequency. The missing CDR3 end, 3 residues past where the read stops, is filled in from the germline J gene. Other DNA sequences in the sample encode the same CDR3. The rearrangement links TRBV7-6 to TRBJ2-2; TRBD1 might be the D (7 bases). CDR3 length equals 16 residues. Germline V lookup: CDR1 SGHVS, CDR2 FNYEAQ. The ends were cut back, 1 base at V and 5 bases at J, with 14 bases in the middle. The sequenced CDR3 bases are TGTGCCAGCAGCTTAGTTCTGGCAGGGGGGACCGGGGAG. Translating gives CASSLVLAGGTGE. The full-length CDR3 reads as CASSLVLAGGTGELFF.

On this clone itself: The read ends 3 residues shy of where the CDR3 ends; the end is completed using the germline J gene. The gene calls are TRBV7-2 and TRBJ2-7; TRBD2 is a possible D gene (6 bases). Trimming pared 4 bases from V and 2 bases from J, leaving 12 bases between. The CDR3 spans 14 residues. Germline V gene sequence: CDR1 SGHTA, CDR2 FQGNSA. The DNA read from the CDR3 is TGTGCCAGCAGCTCCCAGGAGGGGACCTACGAG. This translates into CASSSQEGTYE. The whole CDR3 sequence reads CASSSQEGTYEQYF. The full variable domain, rest sourced from reference TRBV7-2 and TRBJ2-7, is GAGVSQSPSNKVTEKGKDVELRCDPISGHTALYWYRQSLGQGLEFLIYFQGNSAPDKSGLPSDRFSAERTGGSVSTLTIQRTQQEDSAVYLCASSSQEGTYEQYFGPGTRLTVT.

Comments on this clone: The read is 3 residues too short to cover the CDR3 end, so that end is filled in from the germline J gene. The V call is TRBV7-9, the J call TRBJ1-1; D not resolved. The germline gives CDR1 SEHNR, CDR2 FQNEAQ (reference sequence). This CDR3 is built from 13 residues. The V end was cut by 11 bases, the J end by 3 bases, with 16 bases between. The CDR3 DNA, read in part, is TGTGCCGTGACGGAGAGGGTAGACACTGAA. Protein: CAVTERVDTE. The whole CDR3 sequence is CAVTERVDTEAFF.

As regards this clone: The read halts 3 residues ahead of the CDR3 end, with the missing end drawn from the germline J gene. V usage is TRBV20-1 and J usage is TRBJ2-4; 15 nucleotides line up with TRBD2. The CDR3 extends over 19 amino acids. Germline V CDR1 and CDR2: DFQATT, SNEGSKA (reference sequence). CDR3 DNA (partial): TGCAGTGCCAAACCCCACAGGACTAGCGGGAGGGTGAGGCTAGAGACT. Protein product: CSAKPHRTSGRVRLET. The whole CDR3 sequence is CSAKPHRTSGRVRLETQYF.

Note on this clone: One end of the junction fails to match germline, which may point to a read error. The DNA ends 3 residues before the CDR3 does, and the rest of the CDR3 is filled in from the germline J gene. The J gene is TRBJ2-7, the V gene TRBV5-4; 7 nucleotides align to TRBD1. The CDR3 runs to 15 residues. The germline V gene encodes CDR1 SGHNT and CDR2 YYREEE (reference sequence). CDR3 region: CSSSDPTGFTYEQYF. The CDR3 bases that were read are TGTTCCAGCAGCGACCCGACAGGGTTCACCTACGAG.

Details on this clone: The CDR3 is cut off 3 residues early in the read; its end comes from the germline J gene. The chain combines TRBV20-1 with TRBJ2-3; 8 bases are shared with TRBD2. The ends lost 5 bases at V and 6 bases at J; junction bases unmatched: 16. CDR3 length equals 16 residues. Germline V gene sequence: CDR1 DFQATT, CDR2 SNEGSKA (reference sequence). Partial CDR3 DNA: TGCAGTGCTCCCTCAGCGTCAGCGGGAGCGAGGGATACG. As protein: CSAPSASAGARDT. The whole CDR3 sequence reads CSAPSASAGARDTQYF.

Points on this clone: Read data end 3 residues before the CDR3 end; the end is taken from the germline J gene. V and J are TRBV7-6 and TRBJ2-3, with D perhaps matching TRBD2 (6 bases). CDR1 is SGHVS and CDR2 is FNYEAQ in the germline V gene. V lost 0 bases and J 4 bases, leaving 8 bases between the germline ends. The CDR3 spans 14 residues. The CDR3 bases that were read are TGTGCCAGCAGCTTAGCTGGAGGGGCAGATACG. As protein: CASSLAGGADT. The full CDR3 protein is CASSLAGGADTQYF.

With regard to this clone: The read terminates 3 residues before the CDR3 end, so the remaining end is supplied by the germline J gene. V gene TRBV5-1 combines with J gene TRBJ1-2, with D perhaps TRBD1 (6 bases). Germline lookup yields CDR1 SGHRS and CDR2 YFSETQ. The CDR3 has 13 amino acids. The CDR3 spells CASSHPGVSGYTF. Partial CDR3 DNA: TGCGCCAGCAGCCACCCAGGGGTTTCCGGC.

As concerns this clone: The read halts 3 residues ahead of the CDR3 end, with the missing end drawn from the germline J gene. V usage is TRBV5-6 and J usage is TRBJ1-4; tentative D call: TRBD1 (5 bases). The CDR3 is 13 amino acids. Germline-derived CDR1 and CDR2 are SGHDT and YYEEEE. CDR3 sequence: CASTVGQNSPLFF. CDR3 DNA, as far as it was read: TGTGCCAGCACCGTGGGGCAGAATTCACCA.

As concerns this clone: The junction and the germline gene differ at one end; a read error may be behind it. Read data end 3 residues before the CDR3 end; the end is taken from the germline J gene. The chain employs TRBV4-2 and TRBJ1-2; TRBD1 aligns across 8 bases. CDR3 length: 17 amino acids. The germline V gene has CDR1 LGHNA and CDR2 YNFKEQ. The covered CDR3 bases are TGCGCCAGCAGCCAAGGTTCCGGGACAGGCCAACTCTATGGC. The encoded protein is CASSQGSGTGQLYG. The entire CDR3 sequence reads CASSQGSGTGQLYGYTF.

On this clone itself: The read ends 3 residues before the CDR3 terminus; that terminus is restored from the germline J gene. V and J are TRBV6-2 or TRBV6-3 and TRBJ2-2, with TRBD1 identical over 8 bases. The CDR3 extends over 15 amino acids. Germline V gene data show CDR1 as MNHEY and CDR2 as SVGEGT. V trimming: 0 bases; J trimming: 6 bases; junction bases outside the gene matches: 3. CDR3 bases read: TGTGCCAGCAGTTACTCCAGGGGGCAAGCCGGGGAG. Translated: CASSYSRGQAGE. The whole CDR3 sequence reads CASSYSRGQAGELFF.

Concerning this clone: Read coverage stops 3 residues before the CDR3 terminus; the germline J gene supplies the remainder. The rearrangement links TRBV19 to TRBJ2-4, with 7 bases aligning to TRBD1. CDR3 size: 12 residues. Germline V gene data show CDR1 as LNHDA and CDR2 as SQIVND (reference sequence). The sequenced CDR3 bases are TGTGCCAGTAGACAGGGGAACTATGGT. It is translated as CASRQGNYG. Given in full, the CDR3 is CASRQGNYGQYF.